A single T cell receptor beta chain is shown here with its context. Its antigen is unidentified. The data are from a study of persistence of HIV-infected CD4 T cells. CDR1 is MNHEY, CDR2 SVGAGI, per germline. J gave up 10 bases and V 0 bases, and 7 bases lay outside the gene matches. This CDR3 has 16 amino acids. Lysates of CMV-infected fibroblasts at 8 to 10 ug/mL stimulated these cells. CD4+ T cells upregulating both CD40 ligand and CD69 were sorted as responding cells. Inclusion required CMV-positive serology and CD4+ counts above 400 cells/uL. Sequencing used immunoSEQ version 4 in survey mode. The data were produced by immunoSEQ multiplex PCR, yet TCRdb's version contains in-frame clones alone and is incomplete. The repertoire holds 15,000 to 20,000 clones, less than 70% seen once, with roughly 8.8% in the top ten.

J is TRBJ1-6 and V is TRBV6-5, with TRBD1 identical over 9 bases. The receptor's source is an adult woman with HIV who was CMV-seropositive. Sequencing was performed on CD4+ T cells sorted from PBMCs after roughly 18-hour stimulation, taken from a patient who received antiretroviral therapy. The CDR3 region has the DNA TGTGCCAGCAGTTACTCGGACAGGGGCCGGGGATCACCCCTCCACTTT. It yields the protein CASSYSDRGRGSPLHF.